Presented here are 28 T cell receptor beta chains from one specimen sequenced in a study of CD8+CD57+ T cells in acquired aplastic anemia. The template used for profiling TCR beta VDJ and CDR3 was genomic DNA. TCRdb processed the reads anew with MiXCR; each CDR3 protein has one entry. The sample includes 200,000 to 300,000 distinct CDR3 sequences, 82% of them seen just once. Sequencing was done on patients that had shown CD8+CD57+ cell expansion by flow cytometry. The sequenced sample consisted of sorted CD4+, CD8+, or CD8+CD57+ T cells (not recorded which) from PBMCs. These receptors originate from a human donor with aplastic anemia.

The chain employs TRBV6-1 and TRBJ1-2; D is unresolved. Germline CDR1 and CDR2: MNHNS and SASEGT. The CDR3 is made up of 15 amino acids. Trimming removed 5 bases at V and 2 bases at J, with 15 bases between. In DNA, the CDR3 is TGTGCCAGCAGTCGGACGGAGGTTGCCAACTATGGCTACACCTTC. This sequence encodes CASSRTEVANYGYTF.

Concerning this clonotype: A read error is likely, as this CDR3 ends without the conserved phenylalanine or tryptophan. Because the CDR3's place on the DNA is in doubt, the DNA is left out and the CDR3 is given as listed by TCRdb. The chain couples TRBV7-9 to TRBJ2-1. Germline V gene data show CDR1 as SEHNR and CDR2 as FQNEAQ (reference sequence). Including both end residues, the CDR3 is 13 amino acids long. The CDR3 sequence is CASSVKDPEQHFG.

The V gene is TRBV25-1, the J gene TRBJ1-6, with unresolved D. CDR1 and CDR2 from the germline V gene are MGHDK and SYGVNS. V lost 4 bases, J lost 6 bases, and 13 bases lay in between. The CDR3 is made up of 15 amino acids. CDR3 in DNA: TGTGCCAGCAGTGGCAAGGCCAAACCTAATTCACCCCTCCACTTT. Its protein product is CASSGKAKPNSPLHF.

The rearrangement uses TRBV7-6 and TRBJ1-6; D may be TRBD1 (5 bases). This CDR3 is 16 amino acids long. V was trimmed by 4 bases and J by 16 bases, leaving 26 bases between them. CDR1 is SGHVS, CDR2 FNYEAQ, per germline. This chain's CDR3 is CASSSTTGSEAFFLHF. The CDR3 coding sequence is TGTGCCAGCAGCTCCACTACAGGTAGTGAAGCTTTCTTTCTCCACTTT.

This sequence joins TRBV20-1 and TRBJ2-7; D might be TRBD2 (5 bases). Germline V lookup: CDR1 DFQATT, CDR2 SNEGSKA (reference sequence). V lost 5 bases, J lost 7 bases, and 15 bases lay in between. The CDR3 runs 12 residues. CDR3 sequence reads: CSAVEASGEQYF. In DNA form, the CDR3 reads TGCAGTGCTGTGGAGGCCTCTGGAGAGCAGTACTTC.

This clonotype was found a few times. CDR3 DNA: TGTGCCAGCAGTCATGGTCGACAGGGGTGCTCCTACGAGCAGTACGTC. Translated, it gives CASSHGRQGCSYEQYV. The chain uses TRBV7-9 and TRBJ2-7; 8 bases are shared with TRBD1. The CDR3 consists of 16 residues. Unmatched junction bases numbered 10, after V lost 6 bases and J lost 0 bases. From germline, CDR1 is SEHNR and CDR2 FQNEAQ (reference sequence).

The gene calls are TRBV20-1 and TRBJ2-7; D gene unclear. Germline lookup yields CDR1 DFQATT and CDR2 SNEGSKA (reference sequence). This CDR3 spans 10 amino acids. CDR3 protein: CRPEWYEQYF. The CDR3 nucleotides are TGCAGGCCCGAGTGGTACGAGCAGTACTTC.

The chain recombines TRBV7-8 with TRBJ2-7; 8 nucleotides line up with TRBD2. Germline assignment: CDR1 SGHVS and CDR2 FQNEAQ. CDR3 size: 14 residues. CDR3: CASSLGAGAGTQYV. DNA of the CDR3: TGTGCCAGCAGCTTAGGAGCGGGGGCCGGGACGCAGTATGTC.

As DNA, the CDR3 is TGTGCCAGCAGCTCCTCAGGAGGTCCGGATTTGCAGTATTTT. It encodes CASSSSGGPDLQYF. The chain combines TRBV7-9 with TRBJ2-3, with D possibly TRBD2 on 5 matching bases. Germline V CDR1 and CDR2: SEHNR, FQNEAQ (reference sequence). Trimming removed 4 bases at V and 11 bases at J, with 19 bases between. There are 14 residues in the CDR3.

A word on this clonotype: Lacking the conserved final phenylalanine or tryptophan, this CDR3 likely reflects a read error. No DNA is shown, since the ends of the CDR3 on it are uncertain; the CDR3 is the one TCRdb lists. This rearrangement joins TRBV2 to TRBJ2-6; TRBD1 is the table's D call, not checked against the DNA. CDR1 is SNHLY and CDR2 is FYNNEI in the germline V gene. The CDR3 adds up to 16 amino acids, both ends counted. CDR3 amino acids: CASGDGGTYTPYFRPG.

The V gene is TRBV7-8, the J gene TRBJ2-7; D is perhaps TRBD2 (7 bases). This CDR3 is built from 14 residues. From germline, CDR1 is SGHVS and CDR2 FQNEAQ. As DNA, the CDR3 is TGTGCCACCAGCTTAGGGGGGGGTCCCGACACGCAGTACGTC. Amino acid sequence: CATSLGGGPDTQYV.

In this sample, this clonotype turned up once. Because the CDR3 is missing its conserved closing phenylalanine or tryptophan, this is likely a read error. The DNA is left out, because the CDR3 cannot be placed on it with certainty; the CDR3 is given as TCRdb lists it. The chain carries TRBV2 and TRBJ2-1; TRBD1 is taken as the D call from the table, unchecked against the DNA. Germline V gene lookup returns CDR1 SNHLY and CDR2 FYNNEI. The CDR3 is 16 amino acids long, termini counted. CDR3 protein: CASSEGGGNEQVFGLC.

V is TRBV9 and J is TRBJ1-1; no clear D. The CDR3 length is 11 residues. Germline lookup yields CDR1 SGDLS and CDR2 YYNGEE. Deletions cut 0 bases from V and 11 bases from J, with 8 bases between. CDR3 amino acids: CASSVGGEAFF. The CDR3 region has the DNA TGTGCCAGCAGCGTAGGGGGTGAGGCTTTCTTT.

About this clonotype itself: This CDR3 fails to terminate in the conserved phenylalanine or tryptophan, so it likely reflects a read error. V is TRBV9 and J is TRBJ1-2; the D is unclear. Germline V gene lookup returns CDR1 SGDLS and CDR2 YYNGEE. This CDR3 has 13 residues. CDR3 in amino acids: CASRQGRAGHYTV. In DNA, the CDR3 is TGCGCCAGCAGACAAGGCCGGGCAGGTCACTACACCGTC.

The chain links TRBV12-3 or TRBV12-4 to TRBJ1-6; no reliable D call. The CDR3 covers 15 residues. Trimming removed 5 bases from V and 9 bases from J, with 17 bases in between. CDR3 DNA sequence: TGTGCCAGCAGTGGCACGACAAGAAAGGGTTCACCCCTCCACTTT. This translates into CASSGTTRKGSPLHF.

Of note for this clonotype: At one boundary the junction diverges from the germline segment, which might be a read error. The chain is built from TRBV7-9 and TRBJ2-3; 8 positions match TRBD2. Germline assignment: CDR1 SEHNR and CDR2 FQNEAQ (reference sequence). This CDR3 is 14 amino acids long. The CDR3 coding sequence is TGTGCCAGCAGCCTTGCGGGAGGTCCCGAGACGCTGTGTTTT. Encoded protein: CASSLAGGPETLCF.

As concerns this clonotype: Likely a read error: the CDR3 ends without its conserved phenylalanine or tryptophan. V gene TRBV9 combines with J gene TRBJ1-2; TRBD1 is a possible D gene (5 bases). This CDR3 has 13 residues. Germline assignment: CDR1 SGDLS and CDR2 YYNGEE. V lost 4 bases and J 4 bases, leaving 11 bases between the germline ends. The CDR3 loop is CASSLGAGYGYTL. CDR3 DNA sequence: TGTGCCAGCAGCCTAGGGGCCGGCTATGGCTACACCCTC.

Comment on this clonotype: One junction end does not reproduce the germline sequence, and a read error may be involved. This chain links TRBV7-2 with TRBJ2-5; 8 bases are shared with TRBD1. Germline V gene data show CDR1 as SGHTA and CDR2 as FQGNSA. CDR3 length: 14 amino acids. CDR3 nucleotides: TGTGCCAGCAGCGTAGACAGGGGCCTCTACAATGAGCAGTTC. As protein: CASSVDRGLYNEQF. Full variable domain (missing parts from reference TRBV7-2 and TRBJ2-5): GAGVSQSPSNKVTEKGKDVELRCDPISGHTALYWYRQSLGQGLEFLIYFQGNSAPDKSGLPSDRFSAERTGGSVSTLTIQRTQQEDSAVYLCASSVDRGLYNEQFGPGTRLLVL.

This clonotype was observed a few times. The rearrangement joins TRBV19 to TRBJ2-1; D uncertain. The CDR3 runs to 10 residues. V shed 8 bases and J shed 11 bases, with 10 bases lying between them. Germline loops: CDR1 LNHDA, CDR2 SQIVND (reference sequence). CDR3 coding DNA: TGTGCCAGTGGGGTGGCGAAGCAGTTCTTC. Protein: CASGVAKQFF.

A word on this clonotype: It is likely a read error, because the conserved phenylalanine at the end of the CDR3 is missing. The DNA for the CDR3 is TGTGCCAGCAGTGAGGGGGGCGGAAACGGTCAGGATGAGCAGTTCCTC. Translated, it gives CASSEGGGNGQDEQFL. The chain carries TRBV2 and TRBJ2-1; D is possibly TRBD1 or TRBD2 (6 bases each). From germline, CDR1 is SNHLY and CDR2 FYNNEI. Between the trimmed V and J ends, which lost 3 bases and 8 bases, there was a span of 20 bases. The CDR3 contains 16 residues.

The rearrangement links TRBV7-3 to TRBJ1-2; tentatively, D is TRBD1 (6 bases). CDR3 length equals 15 residues. Per the germline V gene, CDR1 is SGHTA and CDR2 is FQGTGA. The V end lost 0 bases, the J end lost 11 bases, and 19 bases lay between the germline ends. In DNA form, the CDR3 reads TGTGCCAGCAGCTTAACGGGGGGGGCGTACTACAATTACACCTTC. Its protein is CASSLTGGAYYNYTF.

V and J are TRBV13 and TRBJ1-5; 12 bases are shared with TRBD1. The CDR3 has 15 residues. Unmatched junction bases numbered 4, after V lost 3 bases and J lost 7 bases. CDR1 is PRHDT, CDR2 FYEKMQ, per germline (reference sequence). The CDR3 nucleotides read TGTGCCAGCAGCTTGGGGACAGGGGGCGGACAGCCCCAGCATTTT. Amino acids: CASSLGTGGGQPQHF.

The CDR3 nucleotides read TGTGCCAGCAGAGACTCGTATAGCAAATACAATGAGCATTTT. It codes for CASRDSYSKYNEHF. The chain carries TRBV2 and TRBJ1-5; no definite D call. Trimming took 6 bases from V and 14 from J, leaving 23 bases between them. CDR3 length equals 14 residues. Per germline, CDR1 SNHLY and CDR2 FYNNEI.

Comments on this clonotype: A read error may produce the germline difference seen at one junction end. The chain's CDR3 is CASSLDPGQAPLDF. CDR3 coding DNA: TGTGCCAGCAGCTTAGACCCGGGACAGGCTCCCCTGGACTTT. The chain carries TRBV7-3 and TRBJ2-3, with 8 nucleotides matching TRBD1. Germline V lookup: CDR1 SGHTA, CDR2 FQGTGA. The CDR3 loop spans 14 amino acids. The entire variable domain, with the rest obtained from reference TRBV7-3 and TRBJ2-3, is as follows: GAGVSQTPSNKVTEKGKYVELRCDPISGHTALYWYRQSLGQGPEFLIYFQGTGAADDSGLPNDRFFAVRPEGSVSTLKIQRTERGDSAVYLCASSLDPGQAPLDFGPGTRLTVL.

This clonotype was counted a few times. Relative to the germline gene, one junction end is altered; a read error may explain this. The genes are TRBV7-8 and TRBJ2-3; D might be TRBD2 (6 bases). The CDR3 covers 13 residues. CDR1 and CDR2 from the germline V gene are SGHVS and FQNEAQ. The CDR3 sequence is CASSLGGGHDTQF. In DNA form, the CDR3 reads TGTGCCAGCAGCTTAGGGGGAGGTCACGATACGCAGTTT.

The chain has TRBV7-2 and TRBJ2-1; no definite D call. CDR1 is SGHTA and CDR2 is FQGNSA in the germline V gene. The CDR3 spans 16 residues. The germline V and J ends were trimmed by 4 bases and 11 bases, with 24 bases remaining between them. The CDR3 DNA sequence: TGTGCCAGCAGCTGGGGTTCTGGCGGCCCGTACGAGCAGCAGTTCTTC. This codes for CASSWGSGGPYEQQFF.

As regards this clonotype: The junction does not match germline at one end; this may be a read error. This chain uses TRBV2 with TRBJ1-1; tentatively, D is TRBD1 (6 bases). Per germline, CDR1 SNHLY and CDR2 FYNNEI. CDR3 length: 15 amino acids. CDR3 residues: CASSRGHTGITEAQF. CDR3 coding DNA: TGTGCCAGCAGTAGAGGGCACACAGGGATCACAGAAGCGCAGTTT.

The chain joins TRBV9 to TRBJ2-7, with TRBD2 matching over 7 bases. J lost 11 bases, V lost 5 bases, and 16 bases had no gene match. Per the germline V gene, CDR1 is SGDLS and CDR2 is YYNGEE. There are 14 residues in the CDR3. The CDR3 reads CASSGEAGNTEEYF. The CDR3 coding sequence is TGTGCCAGCAGTGGTGAAGCGGGGAACACGGAGGAGTACTTC.